The 21 T cell receptor beta chains below come from one sample, sequenced in a study of blood T cell repertoires in COVID-19. The protocol was immunoSEQ multiplex PCR, while the TCRdb copy is restricted to in-frame clones and leaves out a portion. The sample has about 230,000 clones, roughly 80% seen once. The sample consisted of peripheral blood. Source of these receptors: a woman of 80 years or more with acute or convalescent COVID-19.

This chain links TRBV2 with TRBJ2-7, with a possible D match to TRBD1 (7 bases). The CDR3 has 16 residues. V lost 4 bases, J lost 0 bases, and 16 bases lay in between. Germline CDR1 SNHLY, CDR2 FYNNEI. CDR3 in amino acids: CASSVPLQGGSYEQYF. For the CDR3, the DNA is TGTGCCAGCAGTGTACCCCTGCAGGGGGGCTCCTACGAGCAGTACTTC. Based on the CDR3 plus reference TRBV2 and TRBJ2-7, the full variable domain is EPEVTQTPSHQVTQMGQEVILRCVPISNHLYFYWYRQILGQKVEFLVSFYNNEISEKSEIFDDQFSVERPDGSNFTLKIRSTKLEDSAMYFCASSVPLQGGSYEQYFGPGTRLTVT.

The chain carries TRBV28 and TRBJ2-2; 7 nucleotides align to TRBD2. The CDR3 runs to 16 residues. The trim removed 1 base at V and 0 bases at J, leaving 2 bases unmatched. Germline assignment: CDR1 MDHEN and CDR2 SYDVKM. Here the CDR3 reads CASSLLGGANTGELFF. CDR3 coding DNA: TGTGCCAGCAGTTTATTGGGGGGGGCGAACACCGGGGAGCTGTTTTTT.

The chain uses TRBV19 and TRBJ2-2; D is perhaps TRBD2 (6 bases). Trimming stripped 11 bases from V and 4 bases from J, with 14 bases between. The CDR3 totals 13 residues. Germline-derived CDR1 and CDR2 are LNHDA and SQIVND (reference sequence). The CDR3 here is CASSARGTGELFF. CDR3 coding DNA: TGTGCCTCTAGCGCCCGAGGCACCGGGGAGCTGTTTTTT.

This clone turned up a few times. V usage is TRBV19 and J usage is TRBJ2-7; 8 bases align to TRBD1. The CDR3 consists of 13 residues. CDR1 LNHDA and CDR2 SQIVND come from the germline V gene (reference sequence). The junction had 6 bases not matched to a gene; V was cut back by 7 bases and J by 4 bases. The CDR3 sequence: CASTGTGTYEQYF. The DNA for the CDR3 is TGTGCCAGTACCGGGACAGGAACTTACGAGCAGTACTTC. The complete variable domain, with remaining parts taken from reference TRBV19 and TRBJ2-7, reads DGGITQSPKYLFRKEGQNVTLSCEQNLNHDAMYWYRQDPGQGLRLIYYSQIVNDFQKGDIAEGYSVSREKKESFPLTVTSAQKNPTAFYLCASTGTGTYEQYFGPGTRLTVT.

This chain joins TRBV10-3 and TRBJ1-2; D uncertain. The ends were cut back, 6 bases at V and 8 bases at J, with 16 bases in the middle. CDR3 size: 13 residues. The germline CDR1 and CDR2 sequences are ENHRY and SYGVKD. Here the CDR3 DNA reads TGTGCCATCAGCCAGGAAGCTAGAGGGGGCTACACCTTC. It yields the protein CAISQEARGGYTF.

V and J are TRBV7-8 and TRBJ2-2; possible D gene TRBD1, 6 bases. The germline V gene has CDR1 SGHVS and CDR2 FQNEAQ. The CDR3 length is 15 residues. Trimming removed 4 bases from V and 3 bases from J, with 12 bases in between. CDR3 in amino acids: CASSSRGVDTGELFF. The CDR3 DNA is TGTGCCAGCAGCTCCAGGGGTGTCGACACCGGGGAGCTGTTTTTT.

V gene TRBV28 combines with J gene TRBJ2-5, with TRBD1 matching 11 bases. V shed 4 bases and J 7 bases; nucleotides not matched to a gene: 14. The germline V gene has CDR1 MDHEN and CDR2 SYDVKM. This CDR3 is built from 17 residues. CDR3 sequence (DNA): TGTGCCAGCAGTTCGATCGGACAGGGGGCGCAAGAAGGGACCCAGTACTTC. Translation gives CASSSIGQGAQEGTQYF.

V and J are TRBV19 and TRBJ1-1, with D unresolved. The V end was cut by 8 bases, the J end by 8 bases, with 9 bases between. Germline V CDR1 and CDR2: LNHDA, SQIVND (reference sequence). This CDR3 is 10 amino acids long. The CDR3 coding sequence is TGTGCCAGTGCCGGGGTGGAAGCTTTCTTT. Its translation: CASAGVEAFF. Variable domain in full (rest from reference TRBV19 and TRBJ1-1): DGGITQSPKYLFRKEGQNVTLSCEQNLNHDAMYWYRQDPGQGLRLIYYSQIVNDFQKGDIAEGYSVSREKKESFPLTVTSAQKNPTAFYLCASAGVEAFFGQGTRLTVV.

This rearrangement joins TRBV27 to TRBJ1-2, with D maybe TRBD1 (6 bases). Germline CDR1 reads MNHEY; CDR2 reads SMNVEV (reference sequence). Trimming shortened V by 5 bases and J by 4 bases, and 32 bases separated the two germline ends. This CDR3 spans 20 amino acids. In DNA form, the CDR3 reads TGTGCCAGCAGTCTAAGGGGGGGCGATGGATCTAGGATTACTCCCTATGGCTACACCTTC. As protein: CASSLRGGDGSRITPYGYTF.

Concerning this clone itself: Here the CDR3 omits its conserved ending phenylalanine or tryptophan, so a read error is the likely source. No DNA is shown, since the ends of the CDR3 on it are uncertain; the CDR3 is the one TCRdb lists. The chain joins TRBV5-1 to TRBJ1-2; the DNA was not compared with TRBD1, the D call given in the table. The germline V gene encodes CDR1 SGHRS and CDR2 YFSETQ. Including both end residues, the CDR3 is 14 amino acids long. The CDR3 here is CASSTVPGQGNLDV.

Only a few counts were recorded for this clone. The V gene is TRBV3-1 (or the pseudogene TRBV3-2), the J gene TRBJ1-2; 7 positions match TRBD1. This CDR3 contains 15 residues. Trimming cost V 0 bases and J 8 bases; bases outside gene matches: 9. Germline V gene data show CDR1 as LGHDT and CDR2 as YNNKEL (reference sequence). Here the CDR3 reads CASSQDLGRGEGYTF. In nucleotides, the CDR3 is TGTGCCAGCAGCCAAGATCTTGGCAGGGGGGAGGGCTACACCTTC.

About this clone itself: Other DNA variants within this sample encode the same CDR3. This sequence joins TRBV19 and TRBJ2-7; 7 bases line up with TRBD1. The CDR3 spans 14 residues. J lost 2 bases, V lost 3 bases, and 4 bases had no gene match. Germline loops: CDR1 LNHDA, CDR2 SQIVND (reference sequence). The CDR3 DNA is TGTGCCAGTAGTATCCGACAGGGACCCTACGAGCAGTACTTC. Amino acids: CASSIRQGPYEQYF. The variable domain in full, completed from reference TRBV19 and TRBJ2-7, reads DGGITQSPKYLFRKEGQNVTLSCEQNLNHDAMYWYRQDPGQGLRLIYYSQIVNDFQKGDIAEGYSVSREKKESFPLTVTSAQKNPTAFYLCASSIRQGPYEQYFGPGTRLTVT.

The chain has TRBV9 and TRBJ2-5, with 14 bases that match TRBD2. V lost 4 bases to trimming and J lost 5 bases; unmatched junction nucleotides: 16. The germline V gene encodes CDR1 SGDLS and CDR2 YYNGEE. The CDR3 runs to 19 residues. Here the CDR3 DNA reads TGTGCCAGCAGCCAAGGAACCGGGACTAGCGGGAGACCGGGCGAGACCCAGTACTTC. It translates to CASSQGTGTSGRPGETQYF.

This chain joins TRBV21-1 and TRBJ2-2; no DNA check was done on the table's D call, TRBD1. TRBV21-1 is termed a pseudogene. The CDR3 spans 17 residues. The CDR3 bases are TGTGCCAGCAGCAACGACCCGCAGGGGACCAACACCGGGGAGCTGTTTTTT. This sequence encodes CASSNDPQGTNTGELFF.

This clone was counted ten times or more. The rearrangement uses TRBV5-1 and TRBJ1-2; no definite D call. CDR1 is SGHRS, CDR2 YFSETQ, per germline. This CDR3 comprises 14 residues. V lost 1 base and J 1 base, leaving 8 bases between the germline ends. The CDR3 nucleotides are TGCGCCAGCAGCTTGCTGGCAGTTAACTATGGCTACACCTTC. This gives the protein CASSLLAVNYGYTF.

This clone was recorded many times. The chain combines TRBV15 with TRBJ2-7, with no clear D. Trimming left V 3 bases short and J 7 bases short, with 10 bases between. The CDR3 covers 12 residues. In germline, CDR1 is LNHNV, CDR2 YYDKDF (reference sequence). In nucleotides, the CDR3 is TGTGCCACCAGCAGCGGCGGTGGGGAGCAGTACTTC. Its translation is CATSSGGGEQYF.

The chain carries TRBV6-5 and TRBJ2-7, with 7 bases that match TRBD1. The CDR3 consists of 14 residues. Germline CDR1 is MNHEY and CDR2 is SVGAGI. Trimming removed 7 bases from V and 2 bases from J; junction bases left unmatched: 8. CDR3 sequence: CASTTGTATYEQYF. CDR3 coding DNA: TGTGCCAGCACTACGGGGACAGCTACCTACGAGCAGTACTTC.

CDR3: CAWRGSSGGEQFF. The CDR3, as DNA: TGTGCCTGGAGAGGGTCTAGCGGGGGTGAGCAGTTCTTC. The chain recombines TRBV30 with TRBJ2-1, with TRBD2 matching 10 bases. This CDR3 comprises 13 residues. In germline, CDR1 is GTSNPN, CDR2 SVGIG (reference sequence). After removal of 3 bases from V and 9 bases from J, the junction contained 5 bases not matched to a gene.

This chain connects TRBV15 to TRBJ2-2; no definite D call. V lost 1 base and J lost 0, with 9 bases in between. This CDR3 region has 16 residues. Per the germline V gene, CDR1 is LNHNV and CDR2 is YYDKDF (reference sequence). CDR3 sequence reads: CATSRGPFANTGELFF. The CDR3 DNA is TGTGCCACCAGCAGAGGGCCGTTCGCGAACACCGGGGAGCTGTTTTTT.

The DNA of the CDR3 is TGTGCCAGCTCAAATATGGGACTAGGCACAGATACGCAGTATTTT. It codes for CASSNMGLGTDTQYF. This chain uses TRBV18 with TRBJ2-3; 8 positions match TRBD2. The CDR3 sequence is 15 residues long. The germline CDR1 and CDR2 sequences are KGHSH and LQKENI. The junction had 5 bases not matched to a gene; V was cut back by 5 bases and J by 1 base.

Written as DNA, the CDR3 is TGTGCCAGCGTGGAAACAGGGACCCTGAATCAGCCCCAGCATTTT. Translation gives CASVETGTLNQPQHF. The rearrangement uses TRBV28 and TRBJ1-5; weak D call: TRBD1 (6 bases). In germline, CDR1 is MDHEN, CDR2 SYDVKM. Deletions cut 8 bases from V and 4 bases from J, with 18 bases between. The CDR3 consists of 15 residues.